The source of this T cell receptor beta chain is a study of graft-versus-host responses after intestinal transplantation. Looking at the study overall: Every recipient had anti-thymocyte globulin induction and three to four years of tacrolimus plus steroids.

The CDR3 has 14 amino acids. Trimming removed 6 bases from V and 9 bases from J; junction bases left unmatched: 9. Per the germline V gene, CDR1 is KGHSH and CDR2 is LQKENI. A word on this clone: Its target is unknown.

Libraries were prepared by immunoSEQ multiplex PCR; TCRdb keeps only in-frame clonotypes and omits some of them. Of some 45,000 clones listed, roughly nine tenths are singletons. Study-level points and caveats: GvH clones occurred in recipient marrow; some first appeared in ileum or blood. With peak circulating GvH clone levels came an association with early post-transplant HvG declines.

The V call is TRBV18, the J call TRBJ2-3; 10 positions agree with TRBD1. The sequenced sample was PBMCs, obtained 524 days after transplant. The clonotype originates from a human patient who received an intestinal transplant, so some T cells may come from the graft donor. This CDR3 reads CASSPYRDRGTQYF. CDR3 DNA: TGTGCCAGCTCCCCTTACCGGGACAGGGGAACGCAGTATTTT.